The present T cell receptor (beta chain) was sequenced within a study of PD-1 blockade in classical Hodgkin lymphoma. Study-wide results and limits: There remain no defined causes for the repertoire differences, which possibly reflect disease activity or prior therapy. Baseline TCR diversity was reportedly lower in newly diagnosed patients than healthy donors.

On this clone itself: Antigen unknown.

Time point in this sample: newly diagnosed, previously untreated cHL patient sample. Comparison came from newly diagnosed, untreated classical Hodgkin lymphoma PBMCs. Germline trimming cut 0 bases from V and 5 bases from J; bases unmatched to any gene: 9. CDR3 size: 16 residues. Germline CDR1 and CDR2: LGHNT and FRNRAP. The assay was immunoSEQ multiplex PCR, and TCRdb's table has in-frame clones only and misses some. The sample lists roughly 70,000 clones, over 90% occurring once. This sequence originates from a human donor with classical Hodgkin lymphoma. The specimen was peripheral blood mononuclear cells (PBMCs). The chain recombines TRBV12-5 with TRBJ1-2; TRBD1 agrees at 7 bases. In DNA form, the CDR3 reads TGTGCTAGTGGTTTGGTACCCCAGGGGGTTGGTTATGGCTACACCTTC. Protein product: CASGLVPQGVGYGYTF.